This T cell receptor (beta chain) was sequenced for a study of siplizumab effects on memory and regulatory T cells. The study, taken as a whole, reports: Proof of suppressive function in proliferating Tregs from siplizumab cultures was not established.

This clone occurred once. Its antigen is unidentified. CDR1 and CDR2 (germline): SGHRS, YFSETQ. Trimming pared 2 bases from V and 0 bases from J, leaving 5 bases between. This CDR3 has 14 residues. Assays covered around 10^5 TCR templates per sample. Assay used: immunoSEQ multiplex PCR; TCRdb lists only in-frame clones, some missing. Of about 120,000 clones in the sample, around 94% are singletons; the top ten hold around 1.5%. The sample comprised non-Treg CD4+ T cells sorted from blood. The receptor was isolated from a human donor in good health. This chain connects TRBV5-1 to TRBJ2-2; D not resolved. CDR3 sequence reads: CASSLNPNTGELFF. The DNA of the CDR3 is TGCGCCAGCAGCTTAAATCCGAACACCGGGGAGCTGTTTTTT.